The 27 T cell receptor beta chains in this list originate from one sample, sequenced in a study of T cell responses to AZD1222 COVID-19 vaccine. Here immunoSEQ multiplex PCR was the method, and the copy in TCRdb shows in-frame clones only, minus some. This table holds some 130,000 clones, about nine tenths found once. This sample comprised peripheral blood, obtained on day 0 of AZD1222 vaccination. Receptors were obtained from an adult in good health.

The chain combines TRBV11-2 with TRBJ1-2; D is perhaps TRBD1 (5 bases). Trimming removed 1 base from V and 7 bases from J, with 13 bases in between. Germline lookup yields CDR1 SGHAT and CDR2 FQNNGV. The CDR3 extends over 14 amino acids. For the CDR3, the DNA is TGTGCCAGCAGCTTAGGGTGGAGGGGATCTGGCTACACCTTC. Encoded protein: CASSLGWRGSGYTF.

The chain carries TRBV19 and TRBJ1-4; D gene unclear. The CDR3 sequence is 14 residues long. Trimming shortened V by 1 base and J by 8 bases, and 11 bases separated the two germline ends. Germline V gene data show CDR1 as LNHDA and CDR2 as SQIVND (reference sequence). Here the CDR3 reads CASSIVGTGEKLFF. In DNA form, the CDR3 reads TGTGCCAGTAGTATAGTAGGAACGGGGGAAAAACTGTTTTTT.

The gene calls are TRBV27 and TRBJ1-1; D possibly corresponds to TRBD1 (6 bases). The germline V and J ends were trimmed by 2 bases and 1 base, with 14 bases remaining between them. The germline V gene encodes CDR1 MNHEY and CDR2 SMNVEV (reference sequence). CDR3 size: 16 residues. The CDR3: CASSLARDTTNTEAFF. CDR3 sequence (DNA): TGTGCCAGCAGTTTAGCCCGGGACACTACGAACACTGAAGCTTTCTTT.

J is TRBJ1-1 and V is TRBV28; D is uncertain. Per the germline V gene, CDR1 is MDHEN and CDR2 is SYDVKM. Trimming stripped 2 bases from V and 5 bases from J, with 12 bases between. This CDR3 has 14 residues. CDR3 protein: CASSLRGRLTEAFF. The CDR3 DNA reads TGTGCCAGCAGTTTAAGAGGCCGCCTTACTGAAGCTTTCTTT. Full variable domain (outside the CDR3, taken from reference TRBV28 and TRBJ1-1): DVKVTQSSRYLVKRTGEKVFLECVQDMDHENMFWYRQDPGLGLRLIYFSYDVKMKEKGDIPEGYSVSREKKERFSLILESASTNQTSMYLCASSLRGRLTEAFFGQGTRLTVV.

The chain employs TRBV19 and TRBJ1-6, with a tentative D call TRBD1 (5 bases). This CDR3 spans 17 amino acids. The germline gives CDR1 LNHDA, CDR2 SQIVND (reference sequence). Trimming took off 6 bases at V and 0 bases at J, with 15 bases between the two ends. The CDR3 is CASSFGTGRSYNSPLHF. The CDR3 coding sequence is TGTGCCAGTAGCTTCGGTACAGGACGCTCCTATAATTCACCCCTCCACTTT.

This chain links TRBV6-2 or TRBV6-3 with TRBJ2-7; D uncertain. Germline V gives CDR1 MNHEY, CDR2 SVGEGT. Trimming left V 2 bases short and J 3 bases short, with 11 bases between. The CDR3 sequence is 14 residues long. CDR3 sequence reads: CASSYSRASYEQYF. CDR3 sequence (DNA): TGTGCCAGCAGTTACAGCAGAGCTAGCTACGAGCAGTACTTC.

The rearrangement links TRBV5-6 to TRBJ1-6; D might be TRBD1 (6 bases). Germline CDR1 and CDR2: SGHDT and YYEEEE. The ends were cut back, 2 bases at V and 8 bases at J, with 20 bases in the middle. This CDR3 is 17 amino acids long. The CDR3 loop reads CASSFLQGHRVDSPLHF. CDR3 nucleotides: TGTGCCAGCAGCTTCTTACAGGGCCATCGGGTGGATTCACCCCTCCACTTT.

This clone was seen only a few times. J is TRBJ1-1 and V is TRBV30, with 10 bases identical to TRBD1. The CDR3 spans 13 residues. Germline V CDR1 and CDR2: GTSNPN, SVGIG (reference sequence). J was trimmed by 4 bases and V by 2 bases; bases with no gene match: 1. The CDR3 DNA reads TGTGCCTGGAGTCGGGACAGGGGCACTGAAGCTTTCTTT. Protein sequence: CAWSRDRGTEAFF.

CDR3 in DNA: TGTGCCAGCAGTGTCGGGGGACTGGATCGCGCGACCCAGTACTTC. As protein: CASSVGGLDRATQYF. The chain uses TRBV25-1 and TRBJ2-5; TRBD2 is a possible D gene (6 bases). The germline gives CDR1 MGHDK, CDR2 SYGVNS. CDR3 length equals 15 residues. The V gene lost 4 bases and the J gene lost 7 bases, with 19 bases spanning the gap.

This sequence joins TRBV3-1 (or the pseudogene TRBV3-2) and TRBJ1-2; TRBD1 aligns across 9 bases. CDR1 is LGHDT and CDR2 is YNNKEL in the germline V gene (reference sequence). The trim removed 4 bases at V and 3 bases at J, leaving 6 bases unmatched. The length of the CDR3 is 15 residues. CDR3 protein: CASSPNRGPHYGYTF. For the CDR3, the DNA is TGTGCCAGCAGCCCAAACAGGGGGCCCCACTATGGCTACACCTTC.

J is TRBJ2-3 and V is TRBV24-1; 7 positions agree with TRBD2. The germline V gene has CDR1 KGHDR and CDR2 SFDVKD. CDR3 length equals 16 residues. Germline trimming cut 1 base from V and 1 base from J; bases unmatched to any gene: 4. The CDR3 sequence is CATSDFRGERTDTQYF. The CDR3 nucleotides read TGTGCCACCAGTGATTTTCGGGGGGAACGCACAGATACGCAGTATTTT.

The V call is TRBV7-2, the J call TRBJ1-5; D may be TRBD1 (5 bases). CDR1 and CDR2 (germline): SGHTA, FQGNSA. Trimming stripped 2 bases from V and 0 bases from J, with 17 bases between. The CDR3 runs to 18 residues. CDR3 residues: CASSLSPGREDSNQPQHF. The CDR3, as DNA: TGTGCCAGCAGCTTATCTCCAGGGCGGGAGGATAGCAATCAGCCCCAGCATTTT.

This rearrangement joins TRBV27 to TRBJ1-6; no clear D gene. Trimming pared 0 bases from V and 7 bases from J, leaving 4 bases between. The CDR3 contains 13 residues. Germline V gives CDR1 MNHEY, CDR2 SMNVEV (reference sequence). Here the CDR3 reads CASSLSGNSPLHF. The CDR3 nucleotides are TGTGCCAGCAGTTTATCGGGAAATTCACCCCTCCACTTT.

V is TRBV9 and J is TRBJ2-1; 8 bases match TRBD2. CDR3 length equals 16 residues. Germline V CDR1 and CDR2: SGDLS, YYNGEE. V gave up 0 bases and J gave up 2 bases; unmatched junction bases: 4. CDR3 amino acids: CASSVGRAGAYNEQFF. CDR3 nucleotides: TGTGCCAGCAGCGTAGGACGAGCGGGGGCCTACAATGAGCAGTTCTTC.

The V call is TRBV19, the J call TRBJ1-1; no clear D. Germline V gene sequence: CDR1 LNHDA, CDR2 SQIVND (reference sequence). This CDR3 has 14 residues. Trimming took 3 bases from V and 1 from J, leaving 9 bases between them. CDR3 coding DNA: TGTGCCAGTAGTATCGGACTCTCGAACACTGAAGCTTTCTTT. Translation gives CASSIGLSNTEAFF. Full variable domain (remainder filled in from reference TRBV19 and TRBJ1-1): DGGITQSPKYLFRKEGQNVTLSCEQNLNHDAMYWYRQDPGQGLRLIYYSQIVNDFQKGDIAEGYSVSREKKESFPLTVTSAQKNPTAFYLCASSIGLSNTEAFFGQGTRLTVV.

V is TRBV28 and J is TRBJ1-6, with D possibly TRBD1 on 5 matching bases. The ends were cut back, 2 bases at V and 7 bases at J, with 12 bases in the middle. Germline V gives CDR1 MDHEN, CDR2 SYDVKM. This CDR3 spans 15 amino acids. CDR3 amino acids: CASSLGAGNNSPLHF. CDR3 DNA: TGTGCCAGCAGTTTAGGGGCAGGGAACAATTCACCCCTCCACTTT.

The chain carries TRBV4-2 and TRBJ2-4; D is unresolved. The CDR3 extends over 19 amino acids. V lost 0 bases to trimming and J lost 0 bases, with 18 bases between them. Per germline, CDR1 LGHNA and CDR2 YNFKEQ. This CDR3 reads CASSQDQWVPDPAKNIQYF. The CDR3 DNA reads TGTGCCAGCAGCCAAGATCAATGGGTTCCGGACCCAGCCAAAAACATTCAGTACTTC.

V and J are TRBV7-6 and TRBJ1-3; 10 bases are shared with TRBD1. Germline V lookup: CDR1 SGHVS, CDR2 FNYEAQ. This CDR3 has 17 amino acids. V trimming: 1 base; J trimming: 1 base; junction bases outside the gene matches: 4. For the CDR3, the DNA is TGTGCCAGCAGCTTAGGGGACAGGGGCGCTTCTGGAAACACCATATATTTT. Amino acids: CASSLGDRGASGNTIYF.

The rearrangement joins TRBV7-2 to TRBJ2-7; D ambiguous. V was shortened by 6 bases and J by 4 bases, with 13 bases between the two germline ends. The CDR3 runs 13 residues. Germline CDR1 is SGHTA and CDR2 is FQGNSA. CDR3 bases: TGTGCCAGCAGATCCACCGGACGGTACGAGCAGTACTTC. It codes for CASRSTGRYEQYF.

The V gene is TRBV7-9, the J gene TRBJ2-7; no firm D call. Between the trimmed V and J ends, which lost 5 bases and 2 bases, there was a span of 13 bases. The CDR3 is 14 amino acids. Germline V gene lookup returns CDR1 SEHNR and CDR2 FQNEAQ (reference sequence). The CDR3, as DNA: TGTGCCAGCAGCCCCCAACAGTCACCCTACGAGCAGTACTTC. Amino acids: CASSPQQSPYEQYF.

The chain employs TRBV9 and TRBJ1-2; TRBD1 might be the D (5 bases). Germline CDR1 SGDLS, CDR2 YYNGEE. V dropped 0 bases and J dropped 2 bases, with 11 bases sitting between them. The CDR3 covers 15 residues. The CDR3 nucleotides are TGTGCCAGCAGCGTAGCGAGGCAGGGAAACTATGGCTACACCTTC. As protein: CASSVARQGNYGYTF.

The genes are TRBV15 and TRBJ1-4, with D possibly matching TRBD1 (5 bases). Between the trimmed V and J ends, which lost 0 bases and 8 bases, there was a span of 13 bases. The CDR3 sequence is 15 residues long. CDR1 and CDR2 from the germline V gene are LNHNV and YYDKDF (reference sequence). The CDR3 DNA reads TGTGCCACCAGCAGAGATTTCAGGGTAGAGGAAAAACTGTTTTTT. As protein: CATSRDFRVEEKLFF.

The V gene is TRBV28, the J gene TRBJ1-3; 7 bases fit TRBD1. Trimming took 2 bases from V and 0 from J; bases not matched to a gene: 7. CDR3 size: 17 residues. CDR1 and CDR2 (germline): MDHEN, SYDVKM. The CDR3 DNA is TGTGCCAGCAGTTTACCGGGCCCAGGGGGCTCTGGAAACACCATATATTTT. Protein product: CASSLPGPGGSGNTIYF.

To note about this clone: Other DNA variants within this sample encode the same CDR3. The rearrangement joins TRBV27 to TRBJ2-5, with a possible D match to TRBD2 (5 bases). The CDR3 is made up of 13 amino acids. V lost 1 base and J lost 3, with 6 bases in between. CDR1 is MNHEY, CDR2 SMNVEV, per germline (reference sequence). The chain's CDR3 is CASSLLGEETQYF. In nucleotides, the CDR3 is TGTGCCAGCAGTTTATTGGGAGAAGAGACCCAGTACTTC.

This clone showed up just once. The V and J genes are TRBV30 and TRBJ1-1; possible D gene TRBD1, 6 bases. The CDR3 extends over 13 amino acids. The V and J ends lost 2 bases and 3 bases respectively, with 10 bases between them. CDR1 and CDR2 from the germline V gene are GTSNPN and SVGIG (reference sequence). CDR3 residues: CAWSRGGDTEAFF. The CDR3 region has the DNA TGTGCCTGGAGTAGGGGGGGGGACACTGAAGCTTTCTTT.

This rearrangement joins TRBV27 to TRBJ1-5; maybe TRBD1 (5 bases). The CDR3 extends over 14 amino acids. CDR1 is MNHEY, CDR2 SMNVEV, per germline (reference sequence). V lost 0 bases and J 4 bases, leaving 7 bases between the germline ends. The CDR3 DNA is TGTGCCAGCAGTTTATCTGGGGGGAATCAGCCCCAGCATTTT. Translated, it gives CASSLSGGNQPQHF.

This chain joins TRBV10-3 and TRBJ1-4; D is unresolved. Trimming removed 2 bases at V and 8 bases at J, with 12 bases between. The CDR3 is made up of 14 amino acids. Germline CDR1 reads ENHRY; CDR2 reads SYGVKD. CDR3 in amino acids: CAISEVTLAEKLFF. CDR3 bases: TGTGCCATCAGTGAGGTAACCCTAGCGGAAAAACTGTTTTTT.